These 22 T cell receptor beta chains were all obtained from the same sample, sequenced in a study of PD-1 blockade in classical Hodgkin lymphoma. Libraries were prepared by immunoSEQ multiplex PCR; TCRdb keeps only in-frame clonotypes and omits some of them. The data hold under 95,000 clones, with around nine tenths observed a single time. Every single patient, without exception, relapsed after autologous stem cell transplantation, and brentuximab vedotin exposure varied. Here the sequenced sample was peripheral blood mononuclear cells (PBMCs), taken before the second cycle of nivolumab. All receptors derive from a human donor with classical Hodgkin lymphoma.

This rearrangement joins TRBV10-2 to TRBJ2-6; no clear D gene. There are 16 residues in the CDR3. Trimming pared 8 bases from V and 3 bases from J, leaving 17 bases between. Germline assignment: CDR1 WSHSY and CDR2 SAAADI. In DNA form, the CDR3 reads TGCGCCAGCGCAGGAGCTCCGTTGGGTGGGGCCAACGTCCTGACTTTC. Protein product: CASAGAPLGGANVLTF.

This chain uses TRBV7-9 with TRBJ1-1; 8 bases line up with TRBD1. This CDR3 region has 13 residues. Germline loops: CDR1 SEHNR, CDR2 FQNEAQ (reference sequence). The trim removed 5 bases at V and 7 bases at J, leaving 6 bases unmatched. The CDR3 is CASSTGQGREAFF. The CDR3 nucleotides read TGTGCCAGCAGCACAGGACAGGGCCGTGAAGCTTTCTTT.

The chain links TRBV6-5 to TRBJ1-1; D gene uncertain. The CDR3 extends over 14 amino acids. Between the trimmed V and J ends, which lost 0 bases and 4 bases, there was a span of 9 bases. Looked up from germline, CDR1 is MNHEY and CDR2 is SVGAGI. The CDR3 here is CASSYSLGGTEAFF. In nucleotides, the CDR3 is TGTGCCAGCAGTTACTCTCTGGGCGGCACTGAAGCTTTCTTT.

The chain recombines TRBV2 with TRBJ2-2, with 12 bases lining up with TRBD2. Trimming took 5 bases from V and 6 from J; bases not matched to a gene: 7. This CDR3 contains 16 residues. CDR1 and CDR2 from the germline V gene are SNHLY and FYNNEI. The CDR3 spells CASSQTSGRTAGELFF. Written as DNA, the CDR3 is TGTGCCAGCAGTCAGACTAGCGGGAGAACGGCCGGGGAGCTGTTTTTT.

Points on this clone: The junction shows a germline mismatch at one end, possibly a read error. The chain links TRBV7-9 to TRBJ2-1, with D perhaps assigned TRBD1 or TRBD2 (5 bases each). This CDR3 has 17 amino acids. Looked up from germline, CDR1 is SEHNR and CDR2 is FQNEAQ (reference sequence). The CDR3 reads CATSRGPAGLSNNEQFF. DNA for the CDR3: TGTGCCACCAGCCGGGGCCCAGCAGGTCTCTCTAACAATGAGCAGTTCTTC.

The CDR3 spells CASSDPPGLAFYEQYF. The CDR3 coding sequence is TGTGCCAGCAGTGACCCCCCAGGACTAGCCTTCTACGAGCAGTACTTC. This chain joins TRBV6-4 and TRBJ2-7; 8 nucleotides agree with TRBD2. V lost 2 bases and J lost 3; bases outside the gene matches: 9. The V gene's germline CDR1 is MRHNA and CDR2 SNTAGT. CDR3 length: 16 residues.

V usage is TRBV11-2 and J usage is TRBJ1-6; unclear D gene. Germline V gene lookup returns CDR1 SGHAT and CDR2 FQNNGV. V lost 1 base and J lost 0, with 7 bases in between. The CDR3 runs to 16 residues. The CDR3 DNA reads as TGTGCCAGCAGCTTAGCCCTCAGCTCCTATAATTCACCCCTCCACTTT. Translation: CASSLALSSYNSPLHF. The full variable domain, completed using reference TRBV11-2 and TRBJ1-6, is EAGVAQSPRYKIIEKRQSVAFWCNPISGHATLYWYQQILGQGPKLLIQFQNNGVVDDSQLPKDRFSAERLKGVDSTLKIQPAKLEDSAVYLCASSLALSSYNSPLHFGNGTRLTVT.

V gene TRBV18 combines with J gene TRBJ1-6, with a tentative D call TRBD1 (5 bases). V lost 2 bases and J 9 bases, leaving 17 bases between the germline ends. Per germline, CDR1 KGHSH and CDR2 LQKENI. The CDR3 runs 16 residues. As DNA, the CDR3 is TGTGCCAGCTCACCAGTTACAGGTGGATCCGGTTCACCCCTCCACTTT. Its protein product is CASSPVTGGSGSPLHF.

This rearrangement joins TRBV30 to TRBJ1-5; D is uncertain. Germline CDR1 and CDR2: GTSNPN and SVGIG (reference sequence). There are 15 residues in the CDR3. V was trimmed by 0 bases and J by 6 bases, leaving 15 bases between them. DNA of the CDR3: TGTGCCTGGAGTGTACTAGGGTCCCACACTCAGCCCCAGCATTTT. Protein: CAWSVLGSHTQPQHF. The full variable domain, rest sourced from reference TRBV30 and TRBJ1-5, is SQTIHQWPATLVQPVGSPLSLECTVEGTSNPNLYWYRQAAGRGLQLLFYSVGIGQISSEVPQNLSASRPQDRQFILSSKKLLLSDSGFYLCAWSVLGSHTQPQHFGDGTRLSIL.

The chain combines TRBV10-2 with TRBJ1-5; D gene ambiguous. V was shortened by 6 bases and J by 2 bases, with 14 bases between the two germline ends. CDR3 length: 15 residues. Germline-derived CDR1 and CDR2 are WSHSY and SAAADI. This CDR3 is CASSPEGGGNQPQHF. The CDR3 coding sequence is TGCGCCAGCAGCCCCGAGGGTGGAGGCAATCAGCCCCAGCATTTT.

The chain couples TRBV19 to TRBJ2-5; weak D call: TRBD1 (7 bases). Looked up from germline, CDR1 is LNHDA and CDR2 is SQIVND (reference sequence). V lost 9 bases to trimming and J lost 5 bases, with 19 bases between them. CDR3 length: 14 residues. CDR3 loop: CASNGQGGLETQYF. In nucleotides, the CDR3 is TGTGCCAGCAATGGGCAGGGGGGATTGGAGACCCAGTACTTC.

This chain links TRBV6-5 with TRBJ1-2, with 7 bases lining up with TRBD1. The V gene end was trimmed by 6 bases and the J gene end by 5 bases; junction bases not matched to a gene: 9. CDR1 MNHEY and CDR2 SVGAGI come from the germline V gene. The CDR3 is 14 amino acids. CDR3 protein: CASRLDRQGYGYTF. The CDR3 nucleotides read TGTGCCAGCAGACTCGATCGACAGGGTTATGGCTACACCTTC.

The rearrangement uses TRBV5-6 and TRBJ1-2; TRBD1 matches 9 bases. With 0 bases clipped from V and 5 bases from J, the junction kept 5 bases outside the gene matches. Germline lookup yields CDR1 SGHDT and CDR2 YYEEEE. The CDR3 totals 15 residues. CDR3: CASSLVVDRGYGYTF. CDR3 nucleotides: TGTGCCAGCAGCTTGGTGGTGGACAGGGGTTATGGCTACACCTTC.

Points on this clone: Additional DNA sequences in this sample encode the identical CDR3. The gene calls are TRBV6-6 and TRBJ2-1; D unresolved. Germline CDR1 and CDR2: MNHNY and SVGAGI (reference sequence). Trimming removed 8 bases at V and 2 bases at J, with 7 bases between. This CDR3 contains 12 residues. CDR3 loop: CASRRPYNEQFF. The DNA for the CDR3 is TGTGCCAGCCGTCGCCCCTACAATGAGCAGTTCTTC.

This clone appeared a single time. The chain uses TRBV28 and TRBJ2-7, with TRBD2 identical over 10 bases. Germline assignment: CDR1 MDHEN and CDR2 SYDVKM. J was trimmed by 2 bases and V by 2 bases; bases with no gene match: 12. This CDR3 has 18 residues. CDR3 in amino acids: CASSLGGLTSGHPYEQYF. CDR3 nucleotides: TGTGCCAGCAGTTTAGGAGGCTTGACTAGCGGGCATCCCTACGAGCAGTACTTC.

The chain uses TRBV19 and TRBJ2-3; TRBD2 aligns across 12 bases. Germline V lookup: CDR1 LNHDA, CDR2 SQIVND (reference sequence). Trimming removed 4 bases from V and 6 bases from J; junction bases left unmatched: 14. The CDR3 is made up of 18 amino acids. The CDR3 sequence is CASSTLAGGPRGSDTQYF. The CDR3 coding sequence is TGTGCCAGTAGTACGCTAGCGGGAGGGCCCCGCGGGAGCGATACGCAGTATTTT.

This clone was seen just once. The gene calls are TRBV11-2 and TRBJ1-2; D remains unclear. V was trimmed by 0 bases and J by 6 bases, leaving 11 bases between them. Germline CDR1 SGHAT, CDR2 FQNNGV. The CDR3 totals 14 residues. CDR3 DNA sequence: TGTGCCAGCAGCTTAGAACGAGGGATAAATGGCTACACCTTC. Translated, it gives CASSLERGINGYTF.

This clone was seen once. The CDR3 DNA sequence: TGTGCCAGCAGCCAACGGGACATCGGAGTCTACGAGCAGTACTTC. Its translation is CASSQRDIGVYEQYF. This chain connects TRBV11-2 to TRBJ2-7; tentatively, D is TRBD1 (6 bases). Germline CDR1 and CDR2: SGHAT and FQNNGV. There are 15 residues in the CDR3. Trimming removed 5 bases from V and 3 bases from J, with 17 bases in between.

The V call is TRBV5-1, the J call TRBJ2-7, with D perhaps matching TRBD2 (6 bases). Germline values: CDR1 SGHRS, CDR2 YFSETQ. The CDR3 runs to 14 residues. Trimming pared 4 bases from V and 5 bases from J, leaving 16 bases between. CDR3 sequence (DNA): TGCGCCAGCAGCGTGAGGAGGGCCGGGGACGAGCAGTACTTC. Residues: CASSVRRAGDEQYF.

With regard to this clone: Other DNA sequences within the sample encode an identical CDR3. The chain joins TRBV6-5 to TRBJ2-3; D is unclear. CDR1 and CDR2 (germline): MNHEY, SVGAGI. The CDR3 length is 11 residues. V was pared by 2 bases and J by 6 bases, with 3 bases between. Here the CDR3 reads CASSYGDTQYF. Here the CDR3 DNA reads TGTGCCAGCAGTTACGGCGATACGCAGTATTTT.

The chain joins TRBV10-2 to TRBJ2-3, with 9 bases that match TRBD2. Germline V gene lookup returns CDR1 WSHSY and CDR2 SAAADI. This CDR3 has 18 residues. The junction had 23 bases not matched to a gene; V was cut back by 6 bases and J by 10 bases. The CDR3 DNA reads as TGCGCCAGCAGGAAGGCCCATCTTGGGCGGGAGGGCCAAGGGGCGCAGTATTTT. Residues: CASRKAHLGREGQGAQYF.

The rearrangement joins TRBV5-1 to TRBJ2-2; no firm D call. The germline V gene has CDR1 SGHRS and CDR2 YFSETQ. Deletions cut 0 bases from V and 1 base from J, with 1 base between. The CDR3 totals 13 residues. CDR3 loop: CASSLGNTGELFF. CDR3 sequence (DNA): TGCGCCAGCAGCTTGGGGAACACCGGGGAGCTGTTTTTT.